The 22 T cell receptor beta chains listed next were all sequenced from one sample in a study of shared clonotypes between healthy human individuals. Some clones are missing from TCRdb's copy, which holds only in-frame ones; the method was immunoSEQ multiplex PCR. The sample records 800,000 to 1,200,000 clones, roughly 74% being singletons. Sequencing was performed on memory CD4+ T cells from PBMCs. As for subset: CD45RA-negative fraction. These receptors all stem from a young man in good health. Some clones in this sample may be carry-over from other donors' samples.

The V and J genes are TRBV28 and TRBJ2-1; 10 bases map to TRBD2. Germline lookup yields CDR1 MDHEN and CDR2 SYDVKM. The length of the CDR3 is 15 residues. Trimming cost V 6 bases and J 7 bases; bases outside gene matches: 9. CDR3 sequence: CASRRAGGAENEQFF. CDR3 sequence (DNA): TGTGCCAGCAGACGAGCGGGAGGGGCTGAGAATGAGCAGTTCTTC. The variable domain in full, completed from reference TRBV28 and TRBJ2-1, reads DVKVTQSSRYLVKRTGEKVFLECVQDMDHENMFWYRQDPGLGLRLIYFSYDVKMKEKGDIPEGYSVSREKKERFSLILESASTNQTSMYLCASRRAGGAENEQFFGPGTRLTVL.

The gene calls are TRBV7-3 and TRBJ2-1; TRBD2 matches 8 bases. V lost 0 bases, J lost 10 bases, and 17 bases stayed unmatched. CDR1 and CDR2 from the germline V gene are SGHTA and FQGTGA. This CDR3 contains 18 residues. CDR3 protein: CASSLTVGAGEVDREQFF. In DNA form, the CDR3 reads TGTGCCAGCAGCTTAACGGTGGGAGCGGGAGAGGTGGATCGGGAGCAGTTCTTC.

The chain carries TRBV9 and TRBJ2-2; D gene ambiguous. V lost 1 base and J lost 7, with 8 bases in between. The CDR3 has 13 residues. Germline assignment: CDR1 SGDLS and CDR2 YYNGEE. The DNA for the CDR3 is TGTGCCAGCAGCGTACGACTTGGCGGGGAGCTGTTTTTT. It codes for CASSVRLGGELFF.

This clone was counted once. The chain uses TRBV28 and TRBJ1-5; 7 nucleotides agree with TRBD1. This CDR3 region has 16 residues. Unmatched junction bases numbered 5, after V lost 3 bases and J lost 0 bases. From germline, CDR1 is MDHEN and CDR2 SYDVKM. The CDR3 protein is CASSFRQGRSNQPQHF. The CDR3 DNA reads TGTGCCAGCAGTTTTCGACAGGGACGTAGCAATCAGCCCCAGCATTTT. Supplemented by reference TRBV28 and TRBJ1-5, the full variable domain reads DVKVTQSSRYLVKRTGEKVFLECVQDMDHENMFWYRQDPGLGLRLIYFSYDVKMKEKGDIPEGYSVSREKKERFSLILESASTNQTSMYLCASSFRQGRSNQPQHFGDGTRLSIL.

The chain uses TRBV2 and TRBJ1-1, with 11 bases fitting TRBD1. The trim removed 4 bases at V and 5 bases at J, leaving 9 bases unmatched. The CDR3 is 16 residues long. The germline CDR1 and CDR2 sequences are SNHLY and FYNNEI. Here the CDR3 DNA reads TGTGCCAGCAGTGCAAGGACAGGGGGCGCGTTTACTGAAGCTTTCTTT. Translation gives CASSARTGGAFTEAFF. Full variable domain (remainder filled in from reference TRBV2 and TRBJ1-1): EPEVTQTPSHQVTQMGQEVILRCVPISNHLYFYWYRQILGQKVEFLVSFYNNEISEKSEIFDDQFSVERPDGSNFTLKIRSTKLEDSAMYFCASSARTGGAFTEAFFGQGTRLTVV.

V usage is TRBV29-1 and J usage is TRBJ2-3; the match to TRBD2 covers 14 bases. The CDR3 runs 18 residues. V dropped 6 bases and J dropped 8; count of bases not matched to a gene: 19. Germline V gene sequence: CDR1 SQVTM, CDR2 ANQGSEA. CDR3 nucleotides: TGCAGCGTCGGGACTAGCGGGAGCGCTTCCCGATCCATCGGTACGCAGTATTTT. Amino acids: CSVGTSGSASRSIGTQYF.

This chain links TRBV7-9 with TRBJ2-3; TRBD2 matches at 14 bases. Germline V gives CDR1 SEHNR, CDR2 FQNEAQ (reference sequence). The CDR3 is made up of 14 amino acids. Trimming at V came to 10 bases and at J to 5 bases, leaving 5 bases not matched to a gene. The CDR3 is CAIRTSGRLDTQYF. The CDR3 nucleotides are TGTGCCATCCGGACTAGCGGGAGGCTAGATACGCAGTATTTT.

A remark on this clone: This sequence may be a read error, since a much larger clone differs from it by one base. The sample contains more than one DNA sequence encoding this CDR3. This chain connects TRBV7-3 to TRBJ2-3; D gene uncertain. Germline loops: CDR1 SGHTA, CDR2 FQGTGA. The CDR3 loop spans 13 amino acids. Trimming took 4 bases from V and 0 from J, leaving 5 bases between them. This CDR3 is CASSSTSTDTQYF. CDR3 sequence (DNA): TGTGCCAGCAGCTCAACTAGCACAGATACGCAGTATTTT.

V is TRBV6-5 and J is TRBJ2-1; TRBD2 agrees at 9 bases. Per the germline V gene, CDR1 is MNHEY and CDR2 is SVGAGI. This CDR3 spans 15 amino acids. Trimming cost V 4 bases and J 8 bases; bases outside gene matches: 9. CDR3 region: CASSFIGGRGHEQFF. The CDR3 DNA is TGTGCCAGCAGTTTTATCGGCGGGAGGGGCCATGAGCAGTTCTTC.

CDR3 sequence reads: CASSLVPPSWSSYEQYF. As DNA, the CDR3 is TGTGCCAGCAGCTTAGTTCCTCCGTCGTGGAGCTCCTACGAGCAGTACTTC. V gene TRBV11-2 combines with J gene TRBJ2-7; D remains unclear. Trimming cost V 1 base and J 0 bases, with 16 bases left between them. The CDR3 is 17 amino acids. Germline-derived CDR1 and CDR2 are SGHAT and FQNNGV.

The genes are TRBV9 and TRBJ1-3; D perhaps matches TRBD1 (6 bases). The CDR3 has 16 amino acids. CDR1 is SGDLS, CDR2 YYNGEE, per germline. Trimming left V 4 bases short and J 0 bases short, with 14 bases between. Written as DNA, the CDR3 is TGTGCCAGCAGCCCCAGGGGTCTGAGCTCTGGAAACACCATATATTTT. This translates into CASSPRGLSSGNTIYF.

This rearrangement joins TRBV6-1 to TRBJ1-1, with D possibly matching TRBD1 (6 bases). Trimming cost V 8 bases and J 6 bases, with 16 bases left between them. Germline V gives CDR1 MNHNS, CDR2 SASEGT. This CDR3 region has 13 residues. The chain's CDR3 is CASYQGMFAEAFF. The CDR3 DNA reads as TGTGCCAGCTACCAGGGGATGTTCGCTGAAGCTTTCTTT.

This chain joins TRBV6-5 and TRBJ2-7; the D gene is possibly TRBD2 (6 bases). The CDR3 spans 13 residues. The V gene's germline CDR1 is MNHEY and CDR2 SVGAGI. Trimming stripped 2 bases from V and 3 bases from J, with 8 bases between. The DNA for the CDR3 is TGTGCCAGCAGTTACGGAGGGAACTACGAGCAGTACTTC. Translated: CASSYGGNYEQYF.

V is TRBV2 and J is TRBJ2-5; D not resolved. The assigned J gene may be wrong: the sequence end matches TRBJ2-7 better. Germline V gene sequence: CDR1 SNHLY, CDR2 FYNNEI. This CDR3 region has 16 residues. The DNA of the CDR3 is TGTGCCAGCAGTGCGTCAACCGGGCTTCCCTCCTACGAGCAGTACTTC. Translation gives CASSASTGLPSYEQYF.

This sequence joins TRBV10-3 and TRBJ2-5, with 16 bases that match TRBD2. Trimming took 2 bases from V and 5 from J; bases not matched to a gene: 8. The CDR3 contains 18 residues. Germline V gives CDR1 ENHRY, CDR2 SYGVKD. The CDR3 coding sequence is TGTGCCATCAGTGAGGACTCTCAGGGACTAGCGGGGGGGGAGACCCAGTACTTC. Protein sequence: CAISEDSQGLAGGETQYF.

This rearrangement joins TRBV6-1 to TRBJ2-3; tentatively, D is TRBD1 (6 bases). Trimming pared 7 bases from V and 4 bases from J, leaving 9 bases between. Germline lookup yields CDR1 MNHNS and CDR2 SASEGT. The CDR3 is 12 residues long. The CDR3 DNA reads TGTGCCAGCACAGGGGATTCAGATACGCAGTATTTT. Its translation is CASTGDSDTQYF.

The genes are TRBV9 and TRBJ1-2; D call uncertain. Looked up from germline, CDR1 is SGDLS and CDR2 is YYNGEE. This CDR3 has 14 amino acids. V was shortened by 5 bases and J by 2 bases, with 13 bases between the two germline ends. As DNA, the CDR3 is TGTGCCAGCAGTTATGACGACGGGAACTATGGCTACACCTTC. It encodes CASSYDDGNYGYTF.

The CDR3 sequence: CASSFRRGEETQYF. The CDR3 DNA reads TGCGCCAGCAGCTTTCGCAGAGGGGAAGAGACCCAGTACTTC. The V call is TRBV5-1, the J call TRBJ2-5; perhaps D is TRBD1 or TRBD2 (5 bases each). Germline values: CDR1 SGHRS, CDR2 YFSETQ. Trimming stripped 2 bases from V and 3 bases from J, with 11 bases between. The CDR3 runs to 14 residues.

This rearrangement joins TRBV28 to TRBJ2-7; D ambiguous. Per germline, CDR1 MDHEN and CDR2 SYDVKM. Deletions cut 3 bases from V and 2 bases from J, with 14 bases between. CDR3 length equals 15 residues. The DNA for the CDR3 is TGTGCCAGCAGTTTGACGGCGATCCCCCCCTACGAGCAGTACTTC. This translates into CASSLTAIPPYEQYF.

The chain joins TRBV5-1 to TRBJ2-7, with a possible D match to TRBD1 (6 bases). Trimming took 2 bases from V and 1 from J, leaving 16 bases between them. Germline V gene sequence: CDR1 SGHRS, CDR2 YFSETQ. The CDR3 is 16 amino acids. This CDR3 reads CASSFGGLAPSYEQYF. For the CDR3, the DNA is TGCGCCAGCAGCTTTGGGGGCTTAGCGCCTTCCTACGAGCAGTACTTC.

Worth noting for this clone: A much larger clone sits a single nucleotide away, making a read error possible. Additional DNA sequences in this sample encode the identical CDR3. This chain links TRBV27 with TRBJ2-6; D is ambiguous. Trimming cost V 0 bases and J 4 bases, with 1 base left between them. CDR1 MNHEY and CDR2 SMNVEV come from the germline V gene (reference sequence). The CDR3 extends over 13 amino acids. This CDR3 reads CASSLSGANVLTF. CDR3 DNA: TGTGCCAGCAGTTTATCAGGGGCCAACGTCCTGACTTTC.

The CDR3 loop is CASGIAGNTEAFF. CDR3 nucleotides: TGTGCCAGCGGTATAGCAGGGAACACTGAAGCTTTCTTT. The chain combines TRBV28 with TRBJ1-1; no definite D call. CDR3 length: 13 residues. The germline V gene encodes CDR1 MDHEN and CDR2 SYDVKM. Trimming shortened V by 8 bases and J by 1 base, and 11 bases separated the two germline ends.